Shown below are 12 T cell receptor beta chains from a single sample sequenced in a study of identical twins. Each CDR3 protein gets one entry after TCRdb re-called the 5' RACE reads with MiXCR. The sample holds about 190,000 distinct CDR3 sequences, 15% to 20% seen once. The sample was also reused in another study, on T cells expressing NK-cell markers.

Sequences were obtained from CD8+ T cells sorted from blood. These receptors all stem from a woman aged 18-29 years in good health.

This chain links TRBV11-1 with TRBJ2-1; 8 nucleotides agree with TRBD2. J was trimmed by 4 bases and V by 2 bases; bases with no gene match: 22. The CDR3 contains 21 residues. The germline CDR1 and CDR2 sequences are SGHAT and FQDESV (reference sequence). CDR3 nucleotide sequence: TGTGCCAGCAGCTTACCGGCTGGCTCGCTAGCGGGTGGCGCGTTGTACAATGAGCAGTTCTTC. This encodes CASSLPAGSLAGGALYNEQFF.

This clonotype was counted only a few times. The CDR3 here is CASSFTSGSVYEQYF. CDR3 DNA: TGTGCCAGCAGTTTCACTAGCGGGAGTGTCTACGAGCAGTACTTC. The rearrangement uses TRBV3-1 and TRBJ2-7, with 11 nucleotides matching TRBD2. Germline CDR1 reads LGHDT; CDR2 reads YNNKEL (reference sequence). V lost 6 bases and J lost 3; bases outside the gene matches: 7. The CDR3 covers 15 residues.

This clonotype was picked up a small number of times. This chain connects TRBV5-1 to TRBJ2-7; D is perhaps TRBD2 (7 bases). Germline lookup yields CDR1 SGHRS and CDR2 YFSETQ. Between the trimmed V and J ends, which lost 1 base and 0 bases, there was a span of 11 bases. CDR3 length: 15 residues. CDR3 region: CASSLYGGPSYEQYF. The CDR3 DNA is TGCGCCAGCAGCTTGTACGGGGGGCCCTCCTACGAGCAGTACTTC.

This clonotype showed up just a few times. The chain carries TRBV10-3 and TRBJ2-1, with D possibly matching TRBD1 (8 bases). CDR1 is ENHRY, CDR2 SYGVKD, per germline. The CDR3 covers 17 residues. Trimming cost V 10 bases and J 6 bases, with 28 bases left between them. In DNA form, the CDR3 reads TGTGCCACAACAGGGGGGAGGGGGGCCGCCGGGGGCAATGAGCAGTTCTTC. Translated: CATTGGRGAAGGNEQFF.

The rearrangement joins TRBV27 to TRBJ2-5, with 11 bases matching TRBD2. The CDR3 is 14 amino acids. Trimming at V came to 5 bases and at J to 6 bases, leaving 5 bases not matched to a gene. Germline V lookup: CDR1 MNHEY, CDR2 SMNVEV (reference sequence). The CDR3 nucleotides read TGTGCCAGCAGTCTGACGACTAGCGGGAAGACCCAGTACTTC. Translation gives CASSLTTSGKTQYF.

This chain links TRBV12-3 or TRBV12-4 with TRBJ2-2; the D is unclear. The CDR3 consists of 13 residues. Between the trimmed V and J ends, which lost 3 bases and 6 bases, there was a span of 8 bases. The CDR3 nucleotides are TGTGCCAGCAGTTTCTCAGTCGCCGGGGAGCTGTTTTTT. Protein product: CASSFSVAGELFF.

V gene TRBV5-1 combines with J gene TRBJ1-1; D call uncertain. Trimming took off 3 bases at V and 6 bases at J, with 12 bases between the two ends. This CDR3 region has 13 residues. Germline CDR1 and CDR2: SGHRS and YFSETQ. This CDR3 reads CASSYISAAEAFF. CDR3 nucleotides: TGCGCCAGCAGCTACATCTCGGCTGCTGAAGCTTTCTTT.

This sequence joins TRBV7-9 and TRBJ1-1; 7 bases are a match to TRBD1. The germline gives CDR1 SEHNR, CDR2 FQNEAQ (reference sequence). V lost 5 bases, J lost 5 bases, and 5 bases stayed unmatched. The CDR3 spans 13 residues. CDR3 sequence: CASSDGTETEAFF. Here the CDR3 DNA reads TGTGCCAGCAGCGATGGGACAGAAACTGAAGCTTTCTTT.

This chain links TRBV7-9 with TRBJ2-2; D may match TRBD1 or TRBD2 (5 bases each). The ends were cut back, 5 bases at V and 11 bases at J, with 24 bases in the middle. This CDR3 has 16 residues. CDR1 is SEHNR and CDR2 is FQNEAQ in the germline V gene (reference sequence). The CDR3 is CASSRMMGVRGRELFF. Here the CDR3 DNA reads TGTGCCAGCAGCCGAATGATGGGGGTTCGAGGACGAGAGCTGTTTTTT.

The chain combines TRBV15 with TRBJ1-1, with D possibly being TRBD1 (6 bases). The germline V gene encodes CDR1 LNHNV and CDR2 YYDKDF (reference sequence). The CDR3 is 16 amino acids. V lost 3 bases and J 0 bases, leaving 14 bases between the germline ends. This CDR3 is CATSRDRGNMNTEAFF. CDR3 bases: TGTGCCACCAGCAGGGACAGAGGAAATATGAACACTGAAGCTTTCTTT.

The sample holds a few counts of this clonotype. V and J are TRBV29-1 and TRBJ1-1, with D perhaps TRBD1 (6 bases). With 5 bases removed from V and 1 base from J, the gap between germline ends came to 8 bases. Per germline, CDR1 SQVTM and CDR2 ANQGSEA. The CDR3 length is 12 residues. This chain's CDR3 is CSVSRGNTEAFF. In nucleotides, the CDR3 is TGCAGCGTTAGCAGGGGGAACACTGAAGCTTTCTTT.

The gene calls are TRBV27 and TRBJ1-3; no definite D call. Per germline, CDR1 MNHEY and CDR2 SMNVEV (reference sequence). This CDR3 contains 11 residues. The V gene lost 8 bases and the J gene lost 7 bases, with 9 bases spanning the gap. The CDR3 reads CASGYGNTIYF. CDR3 sequence (DNA): TGTGCCAGCGGTTATGGGAACACCATATATTTT.